This TCR beta chain is from a study of blood T cell repertoires in COVID-19. Libraries were prepared by immunoSEQ multiplex PCR; TCRdb keeps only in-frame clonotypes and omits some of them. The sample lists around 220,000 clones, under 85% occurring once. The germline gives CDR1 SGDLS, CDR2 YYNGEE. The V and J ends lost 3 bases and 3 bases, in that order; junction bases with no gene match: 5. This CDR3 spans 15 amino acids. This clone appeared a single time. The V and J genes are TRBV9 and TRBJ2-2; TRBD1 matches at 7 bases. The TCR originated in a woman of 80 years or more with COVID-19, enrolled during active disease. The sample taken for sequencing was peripheral blood. The CDR3: CASSEMGQYTGELFF. The CDR3 region has the DNA TGTGCCAGCAGCGAGATGGGACAGTACACCGGGGAGCTGTTTTTT.